This TCR beta chain was identified in a study of early T cells in non-severe SARS-CoV-2 infection (dated by TCRdb to the early 2020s). About the study as a whole: TCR sequencing used bulk RNA from unsorted whole blood, so alpha and beta chains could not be paired.

V is pruned by 7 bases and J by 3 bases, leaving 2 bases of the junction without a gene match. The CDR3 sequence holds 12 residues, the cysteine and phenylalanine included. Only the CDR3 region is kept as DNA, spanning 36 bases read in frame from base 1. Based on the germline V gene, the CDR1 and CDR2 sequences are SQVTM and ANQGSEA. General findings and caveats noted by the study authors: VDJdb matching was skewed toward anti-spike CD8 responses, so virus-specific expansions were likely underestimated and private and CD4 specificities were missed.

Preparation of the library involved 5' RACE. For sequencing, a NextSeq 500 was employed. In the TCR library protocol, unique molecular identifiers were attached to individual cDNA molecules to correct for PCR bias and sequencing error. Both TCR alpha and beta chains were sequenced, and tight co-correlation was observed between alpha and beta sequence abundances in each sample. As for the authors' bioinformatics: V gene, J gene and CDR3 annotation of TCR sequences was performed with Decombinator V4. TCRs were defined as expanded if a significant change between any two time points was detected under a Poisson model with p below 0.0001. TCR abundances were normalised to the total number of TCRs sequenced in each sample and reported as counts per million. MAIT TCRs were defined by TRAV1-2 paired with TRAJ12, TRAJ20 or TRAJ33, and iNKT TCRs by TRAV10 paired with TRAJ18. VDJdb, accessed on 1 November 2021, was searched for TCRs annotated for CMV, EBV and SARS-CoV-2, and TCRs annotated for more than one antigen were excluded. The public reads were quality trimmed at Q25 with fastp and then assembled into clones with MiXCR by TCRdb, keeping productive beta chains. CDR3 protein duplicates are merged, each entry listing the most common genes and DNA. In this record, the V and J calls reflect TCRdb's handling and not the investigators' own analysis. Across this sample there are around 30,000 distinct CDR3 sequences, with approximately 6% seen only once. The ten biggest clones cover 13% of the sample.

This was a case-control study nested in a cohort of healthcare workers in London, UK, who had nasopharyngeal swab PCR tests and blood samples taken every week. Healthcare workers were enrolled in the week of the UK lockdown, from 23 to 31 March 2020, and were followed every week for up to roughly 15 weeks. In the case of this clonotype: Its target antigen remains unknown. No base-level quality is on record; no much larger clone is a single base apart.

The sample comprised whole blood. This receptor was identified in an adult who was a healthcare worker with PCR-confirmed SARS-CoV-2 infection or an uninfected control (not recorded which). The chain uses TRBV29-1 and TRBJ2-7; 11 of the junction bases match TRBD2. The CDR3 sequence is CSAGTSGYEQYF. At the DNA level, the sequence is TGCAGCGCGGGGACTAGCGGCTACGAGCAGTACTTC.